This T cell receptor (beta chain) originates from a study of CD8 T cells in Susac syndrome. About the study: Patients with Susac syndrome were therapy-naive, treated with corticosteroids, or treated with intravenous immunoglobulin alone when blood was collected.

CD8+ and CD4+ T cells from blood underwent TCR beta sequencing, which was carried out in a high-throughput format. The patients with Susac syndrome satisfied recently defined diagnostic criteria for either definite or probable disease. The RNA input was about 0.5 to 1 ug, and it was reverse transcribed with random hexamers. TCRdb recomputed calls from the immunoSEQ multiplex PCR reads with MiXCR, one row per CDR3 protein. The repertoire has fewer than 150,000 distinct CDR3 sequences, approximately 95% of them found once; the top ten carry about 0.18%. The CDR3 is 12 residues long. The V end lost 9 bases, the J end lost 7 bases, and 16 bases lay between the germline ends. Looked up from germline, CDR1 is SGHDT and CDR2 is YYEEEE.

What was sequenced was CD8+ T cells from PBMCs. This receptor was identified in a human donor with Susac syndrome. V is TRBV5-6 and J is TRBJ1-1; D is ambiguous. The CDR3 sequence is CAIPRRVDEAFF. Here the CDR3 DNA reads TGTGCCATTCCGAGGCGAGTCGATGAAGCTTTCTTT.